In this sample, the clone carrying this T cell receptor (beta chain) turned up a few times. This entry belongs to a study of CD8+ T cells in alopecia areata. Overall study: It was 6 to 18 months of tofacitinib, and then there were 6 months off drug.

The CDR3 is made up of 13 amino acids. Germline V lookup: CDR1 GTSNPN, CDR2 SVGIG (reference sequence). Trimming removed 3 bases from V and 3 bases from J, with 10 bases in between. Once RNA had been extracted, it was reverse transcribed into cDNA to act as the sequencing template. The repertoire was sequenced with immunoSEQ multiplex PCR; TCRdb's copy has only in-frame clones and lacks some. The data show over 120,000 clones, 51% seen once. The genes are TRBV30 and TRBJ2-3; a possible D gene is TRBD2 (6 bases). The sample consisted of CD4+ T cells sorted from blood, taken at week 0. The clonotype was recovered from a human donor with alopecia areata. The CDR3 protein is CAWSGSGTDTQYF. DNA of the CDR3: TGTGCCTGGAGCGGGAGTGGAACAGATACGCAGTATTTT.